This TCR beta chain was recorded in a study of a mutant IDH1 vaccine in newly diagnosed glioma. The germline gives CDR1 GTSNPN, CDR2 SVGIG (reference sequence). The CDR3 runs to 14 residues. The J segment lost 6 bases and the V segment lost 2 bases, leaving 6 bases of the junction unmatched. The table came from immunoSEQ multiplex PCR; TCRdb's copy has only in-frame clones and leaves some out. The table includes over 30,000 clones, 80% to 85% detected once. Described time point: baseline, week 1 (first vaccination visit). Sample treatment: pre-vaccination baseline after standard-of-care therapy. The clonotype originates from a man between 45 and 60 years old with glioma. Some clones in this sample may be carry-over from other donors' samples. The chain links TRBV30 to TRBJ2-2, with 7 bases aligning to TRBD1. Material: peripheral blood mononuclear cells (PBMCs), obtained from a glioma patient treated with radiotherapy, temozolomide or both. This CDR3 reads CAWSRTGKPGELFF. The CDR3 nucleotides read TGTGCCTGGAGTCGGACAGGAAAGCCCGGGGAGCTGTTTTTT.